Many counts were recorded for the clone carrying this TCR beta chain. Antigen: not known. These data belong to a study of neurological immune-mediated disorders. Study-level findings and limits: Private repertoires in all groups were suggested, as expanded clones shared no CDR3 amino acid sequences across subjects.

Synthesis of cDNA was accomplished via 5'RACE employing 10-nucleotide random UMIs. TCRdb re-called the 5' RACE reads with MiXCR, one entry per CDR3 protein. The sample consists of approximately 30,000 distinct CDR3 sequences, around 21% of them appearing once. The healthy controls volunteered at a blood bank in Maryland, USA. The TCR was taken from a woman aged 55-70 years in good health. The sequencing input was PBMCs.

Here the CDR3 DNA reads TGTGCCAGCAGTTTCCTGGTATGGGGGGCGGACACTGAAGCTTTCTTT. It codes for CASSFLVWGADTEAFF. This chain uses TRBV28 with TRBJ1-1, with D maybe TRBD1 (6 bases). CDR1 and CDR2 (germline): MDHEN, SYDVKM. This CDR3 contains 16 residues. Trimming took 3 bases from V and 3 from J, leaving 17 bases between them. Supplemented by reference TRBV28 and TRBJ1-1, the full variable domain reads DVKVTQSSRYLVKRTGEKVFLECVQDMDHENMFWYRQDPGLGLRLIYFSYDVKMKEKGDIPEGYSVSREKKERFSLILESASTNQTSMYLCASSFLVWGADTEAFFGQGTRLTVV.